A selection of T cell receptor beta chains follows, all from one sample in a study of early T cells in non-severe SARS-CoV-2 infection. TCRdb fed the 5' RACE reads into MiXCR, producing one record per CDR3 protein. The profile covers about 27,000 distinct CDR3 sequences, with roughly 4.3% appearing a single time and about an eighth taken by the ten largest. The sequenced sample consisted of whole blood. These receptor sequences come from an adult who was a healthcare worker with PCR-confirmed SARS-CoV-2 infection or an uninfected control (not recorded which). CDR3s include the opening cysteine and the closing phenylalanine or tryptophan. Fields, in order: V gene, J gene, clone size, D gene, CDR3 protein, CDR3 DNA. A D gene is named only where the DNA matches it firmly. Not all rows give a size; the values are once, few, many and, for expanded clones, a class.

V: TRBV5-1; J: TRBJ1-6; size: many; D: .; CDR3: CASSLDRYSPLHF; DNA: TGCGCCAGCAGCTTGGACAGATATTCACCCCTCCACTTT
V: TRBV19; J: TRBJ1-5; size: many; D: .; CDR3: CASSRGILGNQPQHF; DNA: TGTGCCAGTAGTAGAGGTATTTTAGGCAATCAGCCCCAGCATTTT
V: TRBV19; J: TRBJ2-2; size: few; D: .; CDR3: CASSIGQNTGELFF; DNA: TGTGCCAGTAGTATCGGACAGAACACCGGGGAGCTGTTTTTT
V: TRBV7-9; J: TRBJ2-1; size: many; D: .; CDR3: CASSPTLDSYNEQFF; DNA: TGTGCCAGCAGCCCCACTTTGGACAGCTACAATGAGCAGTTCTTC
V: TRBV6-4; J: TRBJ2-1; size: few; D: TRBD2; CDR3: CASSENSGTVNEQFF; DNA: TGTGCCAGCAGTGAAAATAGCGGGACGGTCAATGAGCAGTTCTTC
V: TRBV3-1; J: TRBJ2-7; size: many; D: TRBD2; CDR3: CASSQDPEGLVSYEQYF; DNA: TGTGCCAGCAGCCAAGATCCCGAGGGACTAGTCAGCTACGAGCAGTACTTC
V: TRBV10-3; J: TRBJ2-3; size: many; D: .; CDR3: CAIRTGSTDTQYF; DNA: TGTGCCATCAGGACAGGAAGCACAGATACGCAGTATTTT
V: TRBV20-1; J: TRBJ2-7; size: many; D: .; CDR3: CSAGGLYEQYF; DNA: TGCAGTGCTGGGGGACTTTACGAGCAGTACTTC
V: TRBV20-1; J: TRBJ2-1; size: many; D: TRBD2; CDR3: CSARDPEGLAWVSYNEQFF; DNA: TGCAGTGCTAGAGATCCCGAAGGACTAGCGTGGGTATCCTACAATGAGCAGTTCTTC
V: TRBV7-2; J: TRBJ2-7; size: many; D: TRBD2; CDR3: CASSDAAGSSYEQYF; DNA: TGTGCCAGCAGCGATGCAGCGGGAAGCTCCTACGAGCAGTACTTC
V: TRBV29-1; J: TRBJ1-2; size: many; D: .; CDR3: CSVDPSGSPNYGYTF; DNA: TGCAGCGTTGACCCCAGCGGTAGCCCTAACTATGGCTACACCTTC
V: TRBV24-1; J: TRBJ2-3; size: many; D: TRBD2; CDR3: CATSDLSHFSGISTDTQYF; DNA: TGTGCCACCAGTGATTTGTCCCACTTTAGCGGGATCAGCACAGATACGCAGTATTTT
V: TRBV5-4; J: TRBJ2-7; size: .; D: .; CDR3: CASKASVGNFDEQYF; DNA: TGTGCCAGCAAAGCTAGCGTCGGGAACTTCGACGAGCAGTACTTC